This T cell receptor (beta chain) stems from a study of blood T cell repertoires in COVID-19. Study-wide background: Collection of acute and convalescent COVID-19 samples took place in the United States, Italy and Spain. From T cells, B-cell-depleted T cells, or PBMCs came the material, which was cDNA or gDNA.

Original handling: Reference gene primer amplification gave estimated nucleated cell counts. TCRdb's copy holds only in-frame clones and misses some; the assay was immunoSEQ multiplex PCR. V, J and clone size were drawn from that table, and D and trimming were deduced from the DNA. This table holds hundreds of thousands of clones, around 88% found once. The material sequenced was peripheral blood. This TCR came from a woman under 40 who had recovered from COVID-19.

CDR3 loop: CASTTEQIAKNIQYF. CDR3 DNA sequence: TGTGCCAGCACCACGGAGCAGATAGCCAAAAACATTCAGTACTTC. V is TRBV6-6 and J is TRBJ2-4; D ambiguous. This CDR3 is 15 amino acids long. Trimming pared 7 bases from V and 0 bases from J, leaving 13 bases between. The germline gives CDR1 MNHNY, CDR2 SVGAGI (reference sequence).